Below, 5 T cell receptor beta chains from the same sample are listed, as sequenced in a study of Ad26.COV2.S vaccination and SARS-CoV-2 variants. Treatment here: 15 to 20 received Ad26.COV2.S at low or high dose, single or two shots; roughly five received placebo; per-sample allocation not given. Each sample was drawn 63 days after the first injection (of vaccine or placebo). Only in-frame clones appear in the TCRdb table, and some are missing; sequencing was by immunoSEQ multiplex PCR. The data hold approximately 300,000 clones, with 85% observed a single time. Sequencing was performed on peripheral blood, taken in a trial of Ad26.COV2.S vaccine versus placebo. Receptors were obtained from a person aged 18-65 years who received the Ad26.COV2.S COVID-19 vaccine or a placebo.

This chain links TRBV5-1 with TRBJ2-6, with D maybe TRBD1 (5 bases). Germline CDR1 reads SGHRS; CDR2 reads YFSETQ. The CDR3 consists of 17 residues. The ends were cut back, 0 bases at V and 0 bases at J, with 10 bases in the middle. This chain's CDR3 is CASSLGLRGSGANVLTF. The DNA for the CDR3 is TGCGCCAGCAGCTTGGGCCTAAGGGGCTCTGGGGCCAACGTCCTGACTTTC.

This rearrangement joins TRBV2 to TRBJ1-5, with 11 bases aligning to TRBD1. CDR1 and CDR2 (germline): SNHLY, FYNNEI. J lost 5 bases, V lost 10 bases, and 4 bases had no gene match. CDR3 length: 13 residues. CDR3 nucleotides: TGTGCCATAAGGACAGGGGGCCATCAGCCCCAGCATTTT. It yields the protein CAIRTGGHQPQHF.

This sequence joins TRBV11-2 and TRBJ2-5; 9 bases agree with TRBD1. J was trimmed by 4 bases and V by 5 bases; bases with no gene match: 5. CDR1 is SGHAT and CDR2 is FQNNGV in the germline V gene. The CDR3 spans 14 residues. In DNA form, the CDR3 reads TGTGCCAGCAGCCAAGACAGGGGGTTAGAGACCCAGTACTTC. Translation: CASSQDRGLETQYF.

This rearrangement joins TRBV28 to TRBJ1-5, with 8 bases matching TRBD1. The CDR3 contains 15 residues. V dropped 1 base and J dropped 7; count of bases not matched to a gene: 6. Germline values: CDR1 MDHEN, CDR2 SYDVKM. DNA of the CDR3: TGTGCCAGCAGTTTATATGGACAGGGATACCAGCCCCAGCATTTT. Residues: CASSLYGQGYQPQHF.

The V and J genes are TRBV27 and TRBJ2-3; 12 positions agree with TRBD2. Germline V gives CDR1 MNHEY, CDR2 SMNVEV (reference sequence). The CDR3 covers 16 residues. With 5 bases clipped from V and 5 bases from J, the junction kept 8 bases outside the gene matches. The CDR3 sequence is CASSPTSGGYGDTQYF. The CDR3 bases are TGTGCCAGCAGTCCGACTAGCGGGGGATATGGAGATACGCAGTATTTT.